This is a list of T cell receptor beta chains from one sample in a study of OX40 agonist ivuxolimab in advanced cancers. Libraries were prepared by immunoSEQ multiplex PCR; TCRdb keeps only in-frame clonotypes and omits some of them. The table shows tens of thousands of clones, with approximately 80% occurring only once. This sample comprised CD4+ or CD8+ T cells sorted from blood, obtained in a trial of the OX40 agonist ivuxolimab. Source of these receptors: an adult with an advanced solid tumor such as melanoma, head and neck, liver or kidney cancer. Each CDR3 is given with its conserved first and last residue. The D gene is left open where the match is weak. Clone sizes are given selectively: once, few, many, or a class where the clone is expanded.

CASSQGLDTDTQYF TGTGCCAGCAGCCAAGGGTTAGACACAGATACGCAGTATTTT TRBJ2-3 - TRBV4-2 once
CASSVGLATTYEQYF TGTGCCAGCAGCGTCGGACTAGCGACCACCTACGAGCAGTACTTC TRBJ2-7 TRBD2 TRBV9 -
CASTGTGDSPLHF TGTGCCAGCACCGGTACAGGGGATTCACCCCTCCACTTT TRBJ1-6 TRBD1 TRBV27 once
CASTYNHYAGGINEQFF TGTGCCAGTACCTATAATCACTACGCAGGGGGGATCAATGAGCAGTTCTTC TRBJ2-1 - TRBV19 -
CASKGQGESYYEQYF TGTGCCAGTAAAGGGCAGGGTGAAAGCTACTACGAGCAGTACTTC TRBJ2-7 - TRBV19 medium-sized
CASRKQRTNEKLFF TGTGCCAGCAGGAAACAGAGAACTAATGAAAAACTGTTTTTT TRBJ1-4 - TRBV28 few
CASKGSSGNTIYF TGTGCCAGCAAAGGCTCGTCTGGAAACACCATATATTTT TRBJ1-3 - TRBV7-9 -
CASSALGTGYSNTGELFF TGTGCCAGCAGTGCGTTAGGGACAGGGTATTCGAACACCGGGGAGCTGTTTTTT TRBJ2-2 TRBD1 TRBV25-1 once
CASSVEGTQETQYF TGTGCCAGCAGCGTAGAGGGGACCCAAGAGACCCAGTACTTC TRBJ2-5 - TRBV9 -
CASRISTAGEQYF TGTGCCAGCAGAATTAGCACGGCGGGCGAGCAGTACTTC TRBJ2-7 - TRBV6-5 -